This T cell receptor beta chain was identified in a study of early T cells in non-severe SARS-CoV-2 infection. A single record per CDR3 protein comes from TCRdb applying MiXCR to the 5' RACE reads. The table records about 58,000 distinct CDR3 sequences, about 12% of them present only once. This clonotype was seen at least ten times. V was clipped by 0 bases and J by 2 bases, with 9 bases between them. Germline V gene data show CDR1 as SGHAT and CDR2 as FQNNGV. There are 15 residues in the CDR3. The specimen sequenced was whole blood. The clonotype originates from an adult who was a healthcare worker with PCR-confirmed SARS-CoV-2 infection or an uninfected control (not recorded which). The chain is built from TRBV11-2 and TRBJ2-3; D perhaps matches TRBD1 (5 bases). The CDR3 protein is CASSLEWGITDTQYF. CDR3 nucleotide sequence: TGTGCCAGCAGCTTAGAATGGGGCATCACAGATACGCAGTATTTT.